This TCR beta chain was obtained from a study of shared clonotypes between healthy human individuals. Study-level information: CD4 naive cells filled three plates per donor, CD4 memory three, CD8 naive two and CD8 memory one.

This clone was found a few times. Its antigen is currently unknown. Overall study results and limits: Unshared clonotypes carried lower generation probabilities than those common to all four donors. Even with large depth, rarefaction showed that sorted-subset sequencing was incomplete.

Original analysis: Filtering of immunoSEQ junctional sequences could not match full-length read filtering. Profiling relied on immunoSEQ multiplex PCR, and the TCRdb table lists in-frame clones only, not all of them. V, J and clone size reflect that table, while D and trimming were determined from the DNA. The table has about a million clones, more than 65% seen once; the top ten hold approximately 1.5%. The CDR3 contains 15 residues. V shed 7 bases, J shed 3 bases, and the junction held 8 bases outside the gene matches. Germline V lookup: CDR1 SNHLY, CDR2 FYNNEI. The sequenced sample consisted of memory CD4+ T cells sorted from blood. Subset specified: CD45RA-negative fraction. This clonotype was sampled from a young man in good health. The V and J genes are TRBV2 and TRBJ1-4; 7 nucleotides match TRBD1. CDR3: CASMETGAANEKLFF. The DNA of the CDR3 is TGTGCCAGCATGGAAACAGGGGCGGCTAATGAAAAACTGTTTTTT. The full variable domain, rest sourced from reference TRBV2 and TRBJ1-4, is EPEVTQTPSHQVTQMGQEVILRCVPISNHLYFYWYRQILGQKVEFLVSFYNNEISEKSEIFDDQFSVERPDGSNFTLKIRSTKLEDSAMYFCASMETGAANEKLFFGSGTQLSVL.